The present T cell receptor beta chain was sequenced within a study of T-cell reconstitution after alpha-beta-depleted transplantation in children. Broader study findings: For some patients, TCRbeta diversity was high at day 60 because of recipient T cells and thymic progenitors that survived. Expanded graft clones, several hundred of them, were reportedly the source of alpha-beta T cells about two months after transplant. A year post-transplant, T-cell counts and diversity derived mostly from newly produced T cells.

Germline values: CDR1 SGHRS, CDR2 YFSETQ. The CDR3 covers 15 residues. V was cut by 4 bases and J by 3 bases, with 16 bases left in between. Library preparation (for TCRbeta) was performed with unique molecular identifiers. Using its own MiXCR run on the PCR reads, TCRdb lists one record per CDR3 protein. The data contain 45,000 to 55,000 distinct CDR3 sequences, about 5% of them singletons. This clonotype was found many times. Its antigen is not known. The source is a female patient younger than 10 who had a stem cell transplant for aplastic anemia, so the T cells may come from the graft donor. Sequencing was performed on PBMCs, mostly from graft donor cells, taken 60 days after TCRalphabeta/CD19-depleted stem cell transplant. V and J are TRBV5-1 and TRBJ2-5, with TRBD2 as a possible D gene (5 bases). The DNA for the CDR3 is TGCGCCAGCAGCCGTATGAGGGTATTCGAAGAGACCCAGTACTTC. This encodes CASSRMRVFEETQYF.